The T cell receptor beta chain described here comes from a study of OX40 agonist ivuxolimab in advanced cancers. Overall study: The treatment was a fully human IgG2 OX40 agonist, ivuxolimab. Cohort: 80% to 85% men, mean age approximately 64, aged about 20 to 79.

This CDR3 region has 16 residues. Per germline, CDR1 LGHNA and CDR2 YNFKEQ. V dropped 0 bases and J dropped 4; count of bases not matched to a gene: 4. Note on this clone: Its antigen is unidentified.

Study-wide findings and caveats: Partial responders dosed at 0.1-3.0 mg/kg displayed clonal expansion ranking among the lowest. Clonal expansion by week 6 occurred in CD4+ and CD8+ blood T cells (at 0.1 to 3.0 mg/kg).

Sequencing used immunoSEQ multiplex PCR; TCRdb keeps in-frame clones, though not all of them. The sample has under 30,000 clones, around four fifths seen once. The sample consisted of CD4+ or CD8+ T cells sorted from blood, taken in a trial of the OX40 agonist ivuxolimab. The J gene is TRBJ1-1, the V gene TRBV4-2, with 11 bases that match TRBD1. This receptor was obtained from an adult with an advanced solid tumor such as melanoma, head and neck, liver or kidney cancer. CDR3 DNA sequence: TGTGCCAGCAGCCAAGATCCCGGGACAGGGGGCACTGAAGCTTTCTTT. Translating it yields CASSQDPGTGGTEAFF.